These 8 T cell receptor beta chains came from one sample sequenced in a study of cytomegalovirus exposure and HLA in healthy donors. PCR amplification relied on 60 Vbeta primers (plus 13 Jbeta primers). Clones were read by immunoSEQ multiplex PCR, and TCRdb kept only the in-frame ones, dropping some. The table has 85,000 to 100,000 clones, 64% seen once; the top ten hold roughly 3.2%. Sequencing used PBMCs. Receptors were obtained from a man in his sixties in good health and CMV-seronegative.

This clone showed up just a few times. The genes are TRBV29-1 and TRBJ2-1, with TRBD1 matching over 9 bases. The CDR3 runs 19 residues. In germline, CDR1 is SQVTM, CDR2 ANQGSEA. The junction had 17 bases not matched to a gene; V was cut back by 5 bases and J by 0 bases. CDR3 DNA sequence: TGCAGCGTTCGTTACCGGGACAGGGAGTCTGGCGGCTCCTACAATGAGCAGTTCTTC. Translation: CSVRYRDRESGGSYNEQFF.

The chain has TRBV5-1 and TRBJ2-1, with TRBD1 identical over 10 bases. The germline V gene encodes CDR1 SGHRS and CDR2 YFSETQ. The CDR3 runs to 16 residues. V was pared by 4 bases and J by 5 bases, with 9 bases of the junction left unmatched. The CDR3 DNA sequence: TGCGCCAGCAGCGATCTGACAGGGGGCGCGGACAATGAGCAGTTCTTC. Residues: CASSDLTGGADNEQFF.

This chain joins TRBV6-5 and TRBJ1-4; tentatively, D is TRBD1 (6 bases). The V end was cut by 4 bases, the J end by 8 bases, with 17 bases between. The germline CDR1 and CDR2 sequences are MNHEY and SVGAGI. CDR3 length equals 15 residues. DNA for the CDR3: TGTGCCAGCAGTTCCTCAACAGGGCTCGGAGAAAAACTGTTTTTT. Translated, it gives CASSSSTGLGEKLFF.

This clone came up a few times. The J gene is TRBJ1-2, the V gene TRBV9; 7 nucleotides line up with TRBD1. CDR1 is SGDLS, CDR2 YYNGEE, per germline. The CDR3 has 17 residues. The ends lost 0 bases at V and 2 bases at J; junction bases unmatched: 10. CDR3 sequence (DNA): TGTGCCAGCAGCGTAGAGAAGGGGGCGAGGTGGAACTATGGCTACACCTTC. The encoded protein is CASSVEKGARWNYGYTF.

This chain joins TRBV10-3 and TRBJ1-6; maybe TRBD1 (6 bases). The CDR3 runs 15 residues. Germline V gene data show CDR1 as ENHRY and CDR2 as SYGVKD. The V and J ends lost 6 bases and 10 bases respectively, with 19 bases between them. The CDR3 coding sequence is TGTGCCATCAGAGATACAGGGACATGGGGATCACCCCTCCACTTT. Protein: CAIRDTGTWGSPLHF.

The gene calls are TRBV7-2 and TRBJ2-1, with 11 bases that match TRBD2. Germline CDR1 is SGHTA and CDR2 is FQGNSA. The CDR3 consists of 16 residues. J gave up 2 bases and V 5 bases, and 5 bases lay outside the gene matches. Here the CDR3 reads CASSISGRAAYNEQFF. CDR3 DNA: TGTGCCAGCAGCATTAGCGGGAGGGCGGCCTACAATGAGCAGTTCTTC.

The J gene is TRBJ2-7, the V gene TRBV5-5, with 7 bases identical to TRBD1. J lost 0 bases, V lost 3 bases, and 9 bases had no gene match. CDR3 size: 16 residues. Germline values: CDR1 SGHKS, CDR2 YYEKEE (reference sequence). The CDR3 DNA is TGTGCCAGCAGCTGGCACCCGGGACAGACCTCCTACGAGCAGTACTTC. Protein sequence: CASSWHPGQTSYEQYF.

J is TRBJ2-1 and V is TRBV19; TRBD2 matches at 15 bases. This CDR3 is 17 amino acids long. From germline, CDR1 is LNHDA and CDR2 SQIVND (reference sequence). V dropped 6 bases and J dropped 1; count of bases not matched to a gene: 4. The CDR3 DNA reads as TGTGCCAGTAGAAGGACTAGCGGGAGGGGGTCCTACAATGAGCAGTTCTTC. The encoded protein is CASRRTSGRGSYNEQFF.